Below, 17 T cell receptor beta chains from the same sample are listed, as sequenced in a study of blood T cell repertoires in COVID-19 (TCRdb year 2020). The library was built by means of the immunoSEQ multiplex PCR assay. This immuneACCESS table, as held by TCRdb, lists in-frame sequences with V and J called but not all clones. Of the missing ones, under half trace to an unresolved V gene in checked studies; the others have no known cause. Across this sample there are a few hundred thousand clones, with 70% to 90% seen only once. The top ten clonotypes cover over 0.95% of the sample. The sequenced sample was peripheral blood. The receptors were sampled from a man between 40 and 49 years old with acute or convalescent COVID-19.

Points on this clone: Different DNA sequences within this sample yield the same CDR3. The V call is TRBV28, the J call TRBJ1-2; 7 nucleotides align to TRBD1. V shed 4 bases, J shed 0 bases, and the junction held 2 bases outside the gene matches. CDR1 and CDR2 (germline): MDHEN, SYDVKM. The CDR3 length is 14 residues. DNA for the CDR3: TGTGCCAGCAGTTCCGGGACAGCTAACTATGGCTACACCTTC. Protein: CASSSGTANYGYTF.

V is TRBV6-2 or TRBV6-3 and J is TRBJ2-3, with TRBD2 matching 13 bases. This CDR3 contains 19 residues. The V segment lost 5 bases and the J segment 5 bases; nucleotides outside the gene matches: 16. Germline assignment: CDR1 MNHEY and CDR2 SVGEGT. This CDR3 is CASSPLTSGGAYGRDTQYF. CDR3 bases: TGTGCCAGCAGTCCCCTTACTAGCGGGGGGGCCTACGGGAGAGATACGCAGTATTTT.

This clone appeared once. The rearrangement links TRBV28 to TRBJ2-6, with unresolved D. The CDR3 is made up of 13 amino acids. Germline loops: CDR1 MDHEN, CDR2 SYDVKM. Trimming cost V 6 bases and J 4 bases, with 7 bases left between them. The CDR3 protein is CASRALGANVLTF. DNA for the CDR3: TGTGCCAGCAGGGCTCTGGGGGCCAACGTCCTGACTTTC.

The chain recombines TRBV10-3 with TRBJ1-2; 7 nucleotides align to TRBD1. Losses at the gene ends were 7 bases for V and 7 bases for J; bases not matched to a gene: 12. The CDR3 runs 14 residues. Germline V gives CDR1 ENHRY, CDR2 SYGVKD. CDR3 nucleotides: TGTGCCATCAAACAGGGGCCCGAGGGAAGTGGCTACACCTTC. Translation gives CAIKQGPEGSGYTF.

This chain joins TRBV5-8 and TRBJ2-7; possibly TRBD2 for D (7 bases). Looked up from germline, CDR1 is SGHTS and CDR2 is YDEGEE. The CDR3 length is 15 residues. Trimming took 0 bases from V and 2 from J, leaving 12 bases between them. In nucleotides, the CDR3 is TGTGCCAGCAGCTTGGTGGCGGGGGCAACCTACGAGCAGTACTTC. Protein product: CASSLVAGATYEQYF.

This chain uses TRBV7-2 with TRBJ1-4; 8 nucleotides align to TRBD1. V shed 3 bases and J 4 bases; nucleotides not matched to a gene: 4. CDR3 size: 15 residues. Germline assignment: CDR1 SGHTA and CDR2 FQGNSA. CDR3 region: CASSLADRGNEKLFF. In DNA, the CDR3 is TGTGCCAGCAGCTTGGCTGACAGGGGTAATGAAAAACTGTTTTTT.

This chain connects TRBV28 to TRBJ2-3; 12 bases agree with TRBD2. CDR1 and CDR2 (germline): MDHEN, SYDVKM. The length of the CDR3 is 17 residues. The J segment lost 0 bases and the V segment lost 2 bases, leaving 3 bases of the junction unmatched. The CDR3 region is CASSLPTSGGSTDTQYF. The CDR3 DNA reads TGTGCCAGCAGTTTACCCACTAGCGGGGGGAGCACAGATACGCAGTATTTT.

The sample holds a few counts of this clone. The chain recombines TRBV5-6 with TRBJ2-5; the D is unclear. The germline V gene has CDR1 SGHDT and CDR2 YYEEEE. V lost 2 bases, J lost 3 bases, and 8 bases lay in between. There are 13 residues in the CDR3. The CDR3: CASSFGAKETQYF. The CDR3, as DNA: TGTGCCAGCAGCTTCGGAGCGAAAGAGACCCAGTACTTC.

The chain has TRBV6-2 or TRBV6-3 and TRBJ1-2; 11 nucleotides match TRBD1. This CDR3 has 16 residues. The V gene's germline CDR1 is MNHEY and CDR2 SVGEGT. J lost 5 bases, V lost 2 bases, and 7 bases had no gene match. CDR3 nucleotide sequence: TGTGCCAGCAGTTACGGTCTCGGACAGGGGGCGTATGGCTACACCTTC. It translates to CASSYGLGQGAYGYTF.

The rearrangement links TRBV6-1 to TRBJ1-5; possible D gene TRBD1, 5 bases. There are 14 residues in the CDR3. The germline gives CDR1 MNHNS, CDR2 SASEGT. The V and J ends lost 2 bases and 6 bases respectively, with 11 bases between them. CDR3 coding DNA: TGTGCCAGCAGTGAATGGGCAGGGCGTCAGCCCCAGCATTTT. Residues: CASSEWAGRQPQHF.

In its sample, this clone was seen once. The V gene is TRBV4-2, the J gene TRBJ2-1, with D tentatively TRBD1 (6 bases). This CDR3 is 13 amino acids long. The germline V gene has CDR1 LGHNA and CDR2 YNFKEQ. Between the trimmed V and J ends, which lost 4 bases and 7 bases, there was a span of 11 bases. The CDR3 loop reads CASSPPGENEQFF. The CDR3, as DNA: TGTGCCAGCAGCCCCCCAGGGGAGAATGAGCAGTTCTTC.

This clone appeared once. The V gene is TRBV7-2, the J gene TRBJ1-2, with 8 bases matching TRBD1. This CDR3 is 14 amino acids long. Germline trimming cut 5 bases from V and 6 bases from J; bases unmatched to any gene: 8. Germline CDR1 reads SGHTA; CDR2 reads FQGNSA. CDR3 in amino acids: CASSRETGVNGYTF. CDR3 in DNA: TGTGCCAGCAGCCGCGAGACAGGGGTTAATGGCTACACCTTC.

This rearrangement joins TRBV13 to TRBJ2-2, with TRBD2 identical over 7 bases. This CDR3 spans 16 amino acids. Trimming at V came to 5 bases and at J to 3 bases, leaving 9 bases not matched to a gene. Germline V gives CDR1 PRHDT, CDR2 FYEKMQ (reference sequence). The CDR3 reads CASSTRAGKYTGELFF. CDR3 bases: TGTGCCAGCAGCACTCGAGCGGGGAAGTACACCGGGGAGCTGTTTTTT.

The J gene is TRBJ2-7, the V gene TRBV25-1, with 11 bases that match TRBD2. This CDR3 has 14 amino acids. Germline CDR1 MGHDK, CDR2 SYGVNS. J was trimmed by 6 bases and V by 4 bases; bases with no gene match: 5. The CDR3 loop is CASSVAGGPFEQYF. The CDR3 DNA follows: TGTGCCAGCAGTGTAGCGGGGGGGCCGTTCGAGCAGTACTTC.

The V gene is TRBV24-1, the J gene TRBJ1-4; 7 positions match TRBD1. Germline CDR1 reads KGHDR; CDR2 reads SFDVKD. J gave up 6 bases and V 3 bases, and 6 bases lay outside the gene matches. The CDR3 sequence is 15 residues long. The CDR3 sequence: CATSDPSTGHEKLFF. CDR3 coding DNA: TGTGCCACCAGTGATCCATCGACAGGGCATGAAAAACTGTTTTTT.

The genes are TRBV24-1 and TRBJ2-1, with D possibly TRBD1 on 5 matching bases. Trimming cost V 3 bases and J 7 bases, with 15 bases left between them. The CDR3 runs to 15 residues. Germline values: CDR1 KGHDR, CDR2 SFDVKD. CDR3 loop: CATSDGRALGNEQFF. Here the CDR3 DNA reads TGTGCCACCAGTGATGGCAGGGCCTTAGGAAATGAGCAGTTCTTC.

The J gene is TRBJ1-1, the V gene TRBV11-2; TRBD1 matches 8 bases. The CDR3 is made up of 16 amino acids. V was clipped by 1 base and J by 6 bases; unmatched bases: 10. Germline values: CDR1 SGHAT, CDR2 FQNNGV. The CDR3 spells CASSLVGRGQVAEAFF. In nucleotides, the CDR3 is TGTGCCAGCAGCTTAGTTGGCAGGGGGCAGGTCGCTGAAGCTTTCTTT.